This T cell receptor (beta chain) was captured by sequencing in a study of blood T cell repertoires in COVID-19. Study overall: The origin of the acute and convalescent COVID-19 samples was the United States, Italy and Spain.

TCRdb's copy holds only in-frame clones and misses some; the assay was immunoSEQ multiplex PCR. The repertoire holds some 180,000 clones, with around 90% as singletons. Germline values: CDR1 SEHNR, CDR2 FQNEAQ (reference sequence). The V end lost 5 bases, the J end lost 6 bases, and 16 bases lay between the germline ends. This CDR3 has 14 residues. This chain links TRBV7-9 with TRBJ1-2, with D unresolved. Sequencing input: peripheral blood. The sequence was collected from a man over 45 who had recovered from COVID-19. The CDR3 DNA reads TGTGCCAGCAGCCTATCTGGGCTCAGGCATGGCTACACCTTC. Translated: CASSLSGLRHGYTF.